These T cell receptor beta chains were read from a single sample in a study of blood T cell repertoires in COVID-19. Profiling relied on immunoSEQ multiplex PCR, and the TCRdb table lists in-frame clones only, not all of them. The data hold fewer than 350,000 clones, with around 90% observed a single time. Sequenced input: PBMCs or T cells enriched from blood (not recorded which). The receptor set was obtained from a woman aged 18-35 years with acute COVID-19. Both conserved end residues are part of each CDR3. A D gene is named only where the DNA matches it firmly.

d_gene	v_gene	CDR3aa
-	TRBV30	CAWRNGSPLHF
-	TRBV5-1	CARSGWTSRGTGELFF
TRBD2	TRBV7-6	CASSPLLAGATDTQYF
-	TRBV5-4	CASSLGQRDFYGYTF
-	TRBV2	CASSEYPGVIYEQYF
-	TRBV9	CASSVALEGTDTQYF
TRBD2	TRBV7-9	CASSSGLATDTQYF
TRBD1	TRBV6-6	CASSQARGDQPQHF
-	TRBV15	CATSRAPTGSSNQPQHF
-	TRBV28	CASSRTEAFF
-	TRBV30	CAWSAAGGFPPHYNEQFF
TRBD2	TRBV29-1	CSGGQRESKGEQFF
-	TRBV28	CASSYTESYEQYF
-	TRBV19	CASSIGGGDEQFF
TRBD2	TRBV7-3	CASSLTSSLAGSTDTQYF
-	TRBV7-9	CASSSGVTEAFF
TRBD1	TRBV12-5	CASGTGAYDEQYF
-	TRBV7-9	CASSSTTITYEQYF
-	TRBV11-2	CASGQRGAVNTEAFF
-	TRBV5-1	CASSLRPGSLEQYF